Included here is one T cell receptor beta chain sequence, with context. Antigen specificity is unknown. There are 14 residues in the CDR3. From germline, CDR1 is SGHKS and CDR2 YYEKEE (reference sequence). V lost 5 bases and J lost 4; bases outside the gene matches: 9. The data stem from a study of shared clonotypes between healthy human individuals. Study outcomes and limitations: Represented genetic and exposure-history diversity was restricted by having few donors.

Extraction of genomic DNA in unsorted samples used approximately 94 million PBMCs. Replicate PCRs for unsorted PBMC used approximately 300 ng DNA (about 30,000 T cell genomes). Per the authors' pipeline: ImmunoSEQ sequences covered only the junction and lacked quality scores; filtering therefore differed. Clones were read by immunoSEQ multiplex PCR, and TCRdb kept only the in-frame ones, dropping some. V and J calls and clone size are those listed in that table; D and trimming were worked out from the DNA. The sample has roughly 480,000 clones; 79% are singletons. The sample taken for sequencing was PBMCs. The chain joins TRBV5-5 to TRBJ2-7, with 7 nucleotides matching TRBD2. This clonotype originated in a woman in her thirties or forties in good health. Some clones in this sample may be carry-over from other donors' samples. CDR3 in DNA: TGTGCCAGCAGAAGGGTCGGGGGGAGGTACGAGCAGTACTTC. It specifies CASRRVGGRYEQYF.